This TCR beta chain was sequenced in a study of blood T cell repertoires in COVID-19. V was shortened by 8 bases and J by 8 bases, with 9 bases between the two germline ends. The CDR3 loop spans 11 amino acids. In germline, CDR1 is MNHEY, CDR2 SMNVEV (reference sequence). Per the original methods: Amplified reference gene primers provided the basis for estimating nucleated cell counts. Assay used: immunoSEQ multiplex PCR; TCRdb lists only in-frame clones, some missing. That table supplies the V and J calls and clone size; D and trimming were determined from the DNA. In the table there are 90,000 or so clones, 91% of which are singletons.

Sequences were obtained from peripheral blood. This rearrangement joins TRBV27 to TRBJ1-4, with D hard to call. The origin of this receptor is a human donor with active COVID-19. The donor label of this sample is uncertain. The CDR3 DNA is TGTGCCAGCGTCTACAGAGAAAAACTGTTTTTT. It specifies CASVYREKLFF.